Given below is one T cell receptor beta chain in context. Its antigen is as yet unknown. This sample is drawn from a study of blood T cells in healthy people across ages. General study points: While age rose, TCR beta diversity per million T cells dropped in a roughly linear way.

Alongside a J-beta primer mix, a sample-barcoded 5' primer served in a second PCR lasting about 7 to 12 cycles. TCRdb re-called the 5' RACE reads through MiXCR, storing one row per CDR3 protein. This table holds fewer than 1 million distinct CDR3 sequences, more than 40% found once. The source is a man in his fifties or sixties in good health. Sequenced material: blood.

Here the CDR3 DNA reads TGTGCCACCAGCAGCCTGGGGGCATTGTATGAGCAGTTCTTC. This translates into CATSSLGALYEQFF. This chain links TRBV15 with TRBJ2-1; a weak D match, TRBD1 (6 bases). Germline V gene data show CDR1 as LNHNV and CDR2 as YYDKDF (reference sequence). There are 14 residues in the CDR3. V lost 3 bases to trimming and J lost 8 bases, with 14 bases between them.